The next 21 T cell receptor beta chains were all read from a single sample in a study of spatial heterogeneity in lung cancer (dated by TCRdb to the late 2010s). Library prep was done by 5' RACE. TCRdb shows the sequencer as NextSeq 500. TCRdb's own reprocessing of the public reads used fastp at Q25 and MiXCR and kept productive beta chains. Identical CDR3 protein sequences are pooled into one entry, listed with their most common genes and DNA. The sample contains about 75,000 distinct CDR3 sequences, roughly 13% of them found a single time. The ten largest clones add up to more than 7% of the sample. The sample's time point label is to be understood as: sample taken at primary tumor resection. Whole RNA extracted from tumor and nontumor lung tissue, or from cryopreserved PBMC samples, was used for TCR sequencing without cell sorting. The starting material was PBMCs, obtained at surgery. The receptors originated from a male donor with early-stage non-small cell lung cancer.

This clonotype was picked up a small number of times. This chain connects TRBV7-3 to TRBJ1-1; D is uncertain. Germline values: CDR1 SGHTA, CDR2 FQGTGA. This CDR3 region has 14 residues. The ends were cut back, 5 bases at V and 1 base at J, with 11 bases in the middle. This CDR3 reads CASSKTGRNTEAFF. CDR3 in DNA: TGTGCCAGCAGCAAAACGGGGAGGAACACTGAAGCTTTCTTT.

The chain couples TRBV5-6 to TRBJ2-7; D call uncertain. The CDR3 covers 15 residues. With 3 bases removed from V and 1 base from J, the gap between germline ends came to 14 bases. CDR1 is SGHDT, CDR2 YYEEEE, per germline. The CDR3 coding sequence is TGTGCCAGCAGCTGGCTGAATGACGTTTCCTACGAGCAGTACTTC. Amino acids: CASSWLNDVSYEQYF. Complete variable domain (other parts from reference TRBV5-6 and TRBJ2-7): DAGVTQSPTHLIKTRGQQVTLRCSPKSGHDTVSWYQQALGQGPQFIFQYYEEEERQRGNFPDRFSGHQFPNYSSELNVNALLLGDSALYLCASSWLNDVSYEQYFGPGTRLTVT.

This chain links TRBV7-9 with TRBJ2-4; 9 bases map to TRBD1. The CDR3 sequence is 16 residues long. Per germline, CDR1 SEHNR and CDR2 FQNEAQ (reference sequence). Losses at the gene ends were 2 bases for V and 9 bases for J; bases not matched to a gene: 11. The CDR3 coding sequence is TGTGCCAGCAGCTTAACTCTCGGGACAGGGTTCGGCATTCAGTACTTC. It specifies CASSLTLGTGFGIQYF.

This clonotype was seen more than once but under ten times. The chain has TRBV27 and TRBJ2-6; 9 nucleotides align to TRBD1. The germline V gene encodes CDR1 MNHEY and CDR2 SMNVEV (reference sequence). The CDR3 extends over 16 amino acids. The V gene end was trimmed by 6 bases and the J gene end by 1 base; junction bases not matched to a gene: 4. As DNA, the CDR3 is TGTGCCAGCAGACTACAGGGGGCATCTGGGGCCAACGTCCTGACTTTC. Translating gives CASRLQGASGANVLTF. Full variable domain (rest looked up from reference TRBV27 and TRBJ2-6): EAQVTQNPRYLITVTGKKLTVTCSQNMNHEYMSWYRQDPGLGLRQIYYSMNVEVTDKGDVPEGYKVSRKEKRNFPLILESPSPNQTSLYFCASRLQGASGANVLTFGAGSRLTVL.

The V gene is TRBV3-1, the J gene TRBJ2-7; D not certain. The germline V gene encodes CDR1 LGHDT and CDR2 YNNKEL (reference sequence). V was shortened by 4 bases and J by 2 bases, with 12 bases between the two germline ends. The CDR3 spans 14 residues. Here the CDR3 reads CASSLLITAYEQYF. In DNA, the CDR3 is TGTGCCAGCAGCCTTTTAATTACGGCCTACGAGCAGTACTTC.

The chain links TRBV6-6 to TRBJ2-1, with TRBD1 identical over 7 bases. Germline V CDR1 and CDR2: MNHNY, SVGAGI (reference sequence). The CDR3 extends over 13 amino acids. After removal of 6 bases from V and 6 bases from J, the junction contained 5 bases not matched to a gene. In DNA form, the CDR3 reads TGTGCCAGCAGCAACAGGGGTCGCAATGAGCAGTTCTTC. It encodes CASSNRGRNEQFF.

V usage is TRBV5-6 and J usage is TRBJ1-2, with a tentative D call TRBD1 (6 bases). CDR3 length equals 13 residues. CDR1 is SGHDT, CDR2 YYEEEE, per germline. V shed 4 bases and J shed 2 bases, with 9 bases lying between them. CDR3 amino acids: CASSQDRNYGYTF. The CDR3 DNA follows: TGTGCCAGCAGCCAAGACAGGAACTATGGCTACACCTTC.

This clonotype was detected ten times or more. The genes are TRBV12-3 or TRBV12-4 and TRBJ1-5; D not resolved. V was shortened by 4 bases and J by 3 bases, with 19 bases between the two germline ends. This CDR3 contains 17 residues. CDR3 bases: TGTGCCAGCAGTTCACCGGAGCTCGTAAACCCCAATCAGCCCCAGCATTTT. Protein: CASSSPELVNPNQPQHF.

This clonotype has more than one count but fewer than ten. The rearrangement uses TRBV5-5 and TRBJ1-1; perhaps TRBD1 as D (5 bases). V was shortened by 10 bases and J by 8 bases, with 18 bases between the two germline ends. The CDR3 extends over 12 amino acids. The germline V gene encodes CDR1 SGHKS and CDR2 YYEKEE (reference sequence). CDR3 bases: TGTGCCTGGGGACCCCTAAGGGAGGAAGCTTTCTTT. Its protein is CAWGPLREEAFF.

The CDR3 nucleotides read TGTGCCAGCAGTGGGGCAGGTAATCAGCCCCAGCATTTT. Its translation is CASSGAGNQPQHF. V gene TRBV2 combines with J gene TRBJ1-5, with D hard to call. Trimming took 4 bases from V and 4 from J, leaving 8 bases between them. The CDR3 is 13 residues long. Germline V CDR1 and CDR2: SNHLY, FYNNEI.

This clonotype was found many times. The V and J genes are TRBV3-1 and TRBJ2-2; TRBD2 is a possible D gene (6 bases). V lost 0 bases and J lost 4, with 9 bases in between. Looked up from germline, CDR1 is LGHDT and CDR2 is YNNKEL (reference sequence). The CDR3 sequence is 15 residues long. As DNA, the CDR3 is TGTGCCAGCAGCCAAGATTGGGGGGTCACCGGGGAGCTGTTTTTT. Translated, it gives CASSQDWGVTGELFF.

The chain couples TRBV7-2 to TRBJ1-5, with D uncertain. The CDR3 spans 13 residues. Germline-derived CDR1 and CDR2 are SGHTA and FQGNSA. V dropped 6 bases and J dropped 5 bases, with 11 bases sitting between them. In DNA, the CDR3 is TGTGCCAGCAGTTGGGCCGCGGATCAGCCCCAGCATTTT. Amino acid sequence: CASSWAADQPQHF.

This clonotype was observed a few times. The chain has TRBV6-6 and TRBJ2-7, with a possible D match to TRBD2 (6 bases). Germline V gives CDR1 MNHNY, CDR2 SVGAGI (reference sequence). Trimming took off 0 bases at V and 5 bases at J, with 14 bases between the two ends. The CDR3 sequence is 15 residues long. The CDR3 reads CASSYSGGRSNEQYF. The DNA of the CDR3 is TGTGCCAGCAGTTACTCGGGGGGAAGATCCAACGAGCAGTACTTC.

This clonotype was picked up a small number of times. The chain employs TRBV7-2 and TRBJ2-1, with 11 positions matching TRBD2. CDR3 length: 16 amino acids. Germline V gene data show CDR1 as SGHTA and CDR2 as FQGNSA. Unmatched junction bases numbered 8, after V lost 3 bases and J lost 7 bases. The DNA of the CDR3 is TGTGCCAGCAGCTTGGGTATAGCGGGAGGGCGGAATGAGCAGTTCTTC. It yields the protein CASSLGIAGGRNEQFF.

This chain connects TRBV20-1 to TRBJ2-3; D might be TRBD1 (6 bases). Per germline, CDR1 DFQATT and CDR2 SNEGSKA (reference sequence). Trimming took 3 bases from V and 0 from J, leaving 10 bases between them. The CDR3 covers 14 residues. CDR3 sequence: CSARTGLSTDTQYF. CDR3 in DNA: TGCAGTGCTAGGACAGGACTCAGCACAGATACGCAGTATTTT.

The chain uses TRBV5-1 and TRBJ2-2; D not certain. Trimming shortened V by 4 bases and J by 6 bases, and 13 bases separated the two germline ends. This CDR3 is 14 amino acids long. In germline, CDR1 is SGHRS, CDR2 YFSETQ. In nucleotides, the CDR3 is TGCGCCAGCAGCGCCGGCCCGGTACCCGGGGAGCTGTTTTTT. It encodes CASSAGPVPGELFF.

This clonotype occurred many times. J is TRBJ2-3 and V is TRBV7-3, with D tentatively TRBD1 or TRBD2 (6 bases each). V gave up 4 bases and J gave up 0 bases, with 17 bases separating them. The CDR3 consists of 17 residues. Germline V gene sequence: CDR1 SGHTA, CDR2 FQGTGA. CDR3 in DNA: TGTGCCAGCAGCTCTAACCCAGGGGCGGGAAGCACAGATACGCAGTATTTT. Translating gives CASSSNPGAGSTDTQYF.

This clonotype was counted many times. V is TRBV10-3 and J is TRBJ2-1; 7 bases align to TRBD2. With V trimmed by 7 bases and J by 0 bases, 6 bases remained unmatched. CDR1 is ENHRY and CDR2 is SYGVKD in the germline V gene. This CDR3 has 15 residues. The CDR3: CAITPSGSSYNEQFF. The CDR3 DNA reads TGTGCCATCACCCCTAGCGGAAGCTCCTACAATGAGCAGTTCTTC.

This clonotype was detected a few times. The chain uses TRBV7-2 and TRBJ1-2, with D uncertain. The germline gives CDR1 SGHTA, CDR2 FQGNSA. CDR3 size: 11 residues. The ends were cut back, 3 bases at V and 3 bases at J, with 2 bases in the middle. The CDR3 nucleotides are TGTGCCAGCAGCTTTTACTATGGCTACACCTTC. It codes for CASSFYYGYTF. Complete variable domain (other parts from reference TRBV7-2 and TRBJ1-2): GAGVSQSPSNKVTEKGKDVELRCDPISGHTALYWYRQSLGQGLEFLIYFQGNSAPDKSGLPSDRFSAERTGGSVSTLTIQRTQQEDSAVYLCASSFYYGYTFGSGTRLTVV.

This clonotype was observed a few times. This rearrangement joins TRBV7-9 to TRBJ2-7; TRBD2 might be the D (5 bases). This CDR3 is built from 14 residues. Germline V gene lookup returns CDR1 SEHNR and CDR2 FQNEAQ (reference sequence). The V and J ends lost 6 bases and 0 bases respectively, with 12 bases between them. The CDR3 coding sequence is TGTGCCAGCAGACCCAGGACTGGCTCCTACGAGCAGTACTTC. Translation gives CASRPRTGSYEQYF. The full variable domain, in which reference TRBV7-9 and TRBJ2-7 provide the parts outside the CDR3, is DTGVSQNPRHKITKRGQNVTFRCDPISEHNRLYWYRQTLGQGPEFLTYFQNEAQLEKSRLLSDRFSAERPKGSFSTLEIQRTEQGDSAMYLCASRPRTGSYEQYFGPGTRLTVT.

This clonotype occurred many times. The chain recombines TRBV10-3 with TRBJ2-5; no firm D call. The CDR3 contains 14 residues. Trimming took 0 bases from V and 1 from J, leaving 6 bases between them. The germline V gene has CDR1 ENHRY and CDR2 SYGVKD. CDR3 bases: TGTGCCATCAGTGAGTCGTACTCCCAAGAGACCCAGTACTTC. Protein sequence: CAISESYSQETQYF.